The next 12 T cell receptor beta chains were all read from a single sample in a study of spatial heterogeneity in lung cancer. Time point defined: sample taken at primary tumor resection. Whole RNA came from tumor, nontumor lung or frozen PBMC and was sequenced without being sorted. TCRdb passed the 5' RACE reads through MiXCR, listing each CDR3 protein once. The sample consists of fewer than 40,000 distinct CDR3 sequences, around 7.5% of them appearing once. The sample in question was PBMCs, obtained at surgery. The receptors shown here come from a male donor with early-stage non-small cell lung cancer.

The DNA of the CDR3 is TGCAGTGCTAGAGATATGGGGGAGTCCTATAATTCACCCCTCCACTTT. It encodes CSARDMGESYNSPLHF. The chain is built from TRBV20-1 and TRBJ1-6, with D possibly TRBD1 on 5 matching bases. The CDR3 is 16 amino acids. From germline, CDR1 is DFQATT and CDR2 SNEGSKA (reference sequence). V shed 0 bases and J shed 1 base, with 10 bases lying between them.

This clonotype was counted many times. This rearrangement joins TRBV20-1 to TRBJ2-5; D ambiguous. Germline loops: CDR1 DFQATT, CDR2 SNEGSKA (reference sequence). CDR3 size: 15 residues. V dropped 0 bases and J dropped 1 base, with 12 bases sitting between them. Written as DNA, the CDR3 is TGCAGTGCTAGAGATAAAAAGGCAATCCAAGAGACCCAGTACTTC. This encodes CSARDKKAIQETQYF.

There are many counts of this clonotype. The CDR3 region has the DNA TGCGCCAGCAGCCTGGGTTTGGGGTCCGAGCAGTACGTC. This gives the protein CASSLGLGSEQYV. The chain combines TRBV5-1 with TRBJ2-7; D unclear. The germline CDR1 and CDR2 sequences are SGHRS and YFSETQ. The CDR3 contains 13 residues. V lost 4 bases and J 6 bases, leaving 14 bases between the germline ends.

V usage is TRBV7-3 and J usage is TRBJ2-2; maybe TRBD2 (6 bases). The CDR3 loop spans 16 amino acids. CDR1 SGHTA and CDR2 FQGTGA come from the germline V gene. V lost 5 bases and J lost 1, with 14 bases in between. The CDR3, as DNA: TGTGCCAGCAGCCCCCACCCCGGGGGGAACACCGGGGAGCTGTTTTTT. The encoded protein is CASSPHPGGNTGELFF.

Details on this clonotype: A much larger clone differs by one base, so this may be a read error. The rearrangement links TRBV5-1 to TRBJ2-2; 9 nucleotides agree with TRBD1. The ends lost 4 bases at V and 10 bases at J; junction bases unmatched: 11. CDR3 size: 15 residues. Per germline, CDR1 SGHRS and CDR2 YFSETQ. The chain's CDR3 is CASSPETGGSSELFF. For the CDR3, the DNA is TGCGCCAGCAGCCCGGAGACAGGGGGTTCCTCGGAGCTGTTTTTT.

In this sample, this clonotype turned up many times. This sequence joins TRBV7-2 and TRBJ1-6; D gene ambiguous. The CDR3 covers 18 residues. The V gene's germline CDR1 is SGHTA and CDR2 FQGNSA. Deletions cut 1 base from V and 0 bases from J, with 13 bases between. The CDR3 DNA sequence: TGTGCCAGCAGCTTAGATATTTGGGGAAGCTCCTATAATTCACCCCTCCACTTT. As protein: CASSLDIWGSSYNSPLHF.

This clonotype was detected many times. This chain connects TRBV7-8 to TRBJ2-3; 7 nucleotides agree with TRBD2. Per germline, CDR1 SGHVS and CDR2 FQNEAQ. The trim removed 9 bases at V and 5 bases at J, leaving 8 bases unmatched. The CDR3 sequence is 13 residues long. The CDR3 DNA follows: TGTGCCAGTAGGACTAGATTCAGAGATACGCAGTATTTT. This sequence encodes CASRTRFRDTQYF.

This clonotype was found a few times. V gene TRBV20-1 combines with J gene TRBJ1-6; 10 bases map to TRBD1. This CDR3 is 14 amino acids long. Germline CDR1 and CDR2: DFQATT and SNEGSKA (reference sequence). Trimming removed 5 bases from V and 10 bases from J; junction bases left unmatched: 8. CDR3 in DNA: TGCAGTGCTCCGGAGACAGGGGGCGCCTCACCCCTCCACTTT. Translating gives CSAPETGGASPLHF.

There are many counts of this clonotype. The rearrangement links TRBV7-9 to TRBJ1-1, with 10 positions matching TRBD1. Trimming removed 5 bases from V and 4 bases from J; junction bases left unmatched: 7. The CDR3 covers 15 residues. Per germline, CDR1 SEHNR and CDR2 FQNEAQ (reference sequence). CDR3 amino acids: CASSQGTGASTEAFF. In DNA, the CDR3 is TGTGCCAGCAGCCAGGGGACAGGGGCCTCCACTGAAGCTTTCTTT.

This clonotype was recorded at least ten times. This chain joins TRBV9 and TRBJ2-1, with TRBD2 matching over 8 bases. V shed 4 bases, J shed 8 bases, and the junction held 11 bases outside the gene matches. Per the germline V gene, CDR1 is SGDLS and CDR2 is YYNGEE. This CDR3 has 15 residues. CDR3 loop: CASSSRAGEGDEQFF. CDR3 DNA sequence: TGTGCCAGCAGCTCGAGAGCGGGGGAAGGGGATGAGCAGTTCTTC. The full variable domain, with the rest looked up from reference TRBV9 and TRBJ2-1, is DSGVTQTPKHLITATGQRVTLRCSPRSGDLSVYWYQQSLDQGLQFLIQYYNGEERAKGNILERFSAQQFPDLHSELNLSSLELGDSALYFCASSSRAGEGDEQFFGPGTRLTVL.

The chain joins TRBV20-1 to TRBJ2-6; perhaps TRBD1 as D (6 bases). With 2 bases removed from V and 4 bases from J, the gap between germline ends came to 9 bases. The CDR3 length is 14 residues. CDR1 DFQATT and CDR2 SNEGSKA come from the germline V gene (reference sequence). The DNA of the CDR3 is TGCAGTGCTAGATTAGGGGGAGGGGCCAACGTCCTGACTTTC. It translates to CSARLGGGANVLTF.

This clonotype was recorded at least ten times. The chain has TRBV5-8 and TRBJ2-1; D is perhaps TRBD2 (5 bases). The V end was cut by 4 bases, the J end by 6 bases, with 20 bases between. The germline CDR1 and CDR2 sequences are SGHTS and YDEGEE. The CDR3 runs 16 residues. CDR3 DNA sequence: TGTGCCAGCAGCACCGCTAGACTGGGAGTGCTCAATGAGCAGTTCTTC. Translating it yields CASSTARLGVLNEQFF.